The next 8 T cell receptor beta chains were all read from a single sample in a study of blood T cell repertoires in COVID-19. Sequencing used immunoSEQ multiplex PCR; TCRdb keeps in-frame clones, though not all of them. The sample contains around 97,000 clones, almost 85% of which appear only once. Sequencing used peripheral blood. These receptors came from a man in his 70s with acute or convalescent COVID-19.

The chain is built from TRBV19 and TRBJ1-5, with 7 bases that match TRBD1. The CDR3 sequence is 20 residues long. The germline V gene encodes CDR1 LNHDA and CDR2 SQIVND (reference sequence). V lost 5 bases, J lost 0 bases, and 19 bases stayed unmatched. The CDR3 loop reads CASSPNLLGQRIYSNQPQHF. In DNA form, the CDR3 reads TGTGCCAGTAGTCCTAACCTATTGGGACAGCGGATTTATAGCAATCAGCCCCAGCATTTT.

The J gene is TRBJ1-4, the V gene TRBV6-5, with a tentative D call TRBD1 (5 bases). There are 14 residues in the CDR3. Trimming removed 7 bases from V and 7 bases from J, with 16 bases in between. Germline-derived CDR1 and CDR2 are MNHEY and SVGAGI. CDR3 in DNA: TGTGCCAGCACCCCGGGGGGTACCCTTGAAAAACTGTTTTTT. Translating it yields CASTPGGTLEKLFF.

Points on this clone: Different DNA sequences within this sample yield the same CDR3. This chain links TRBV29-1 with TRBJ2-5; TRBD2 matches 12 bases. This CDR3 spans 15 amino acids. V gave up 3 bases and J gave up 4 bases; unmatched junction bases: 6. CDR1 and CDR2 (germline): SQVTM, ANQGSEA. The CDR3, as DNA: TGCAGCGTTGACGGGCTAGCGGGGGGGCTAGAGACCCAGTACTTC. Translating gives CSVDGLAGGLETQYF.

The chain joins TRBV28 to TRBJ2-7; a possible D gene is TRBD1 (5 bases). CDR1 MDHEN and CDR2 SYDVKM come from the germline V gene. V lost 3 bases, J lost 3 bases, and 9 bases lay in between. The CDR3 loop spans 13 amino acids. The CDR3 nucleotides read TGTGCCAGCAGTTTGGACACCCGCTACGAGCAGTACTTC. Encoded protein: CASSLDTRYEQYF.

J is TRBJ2-1 and V is TRBV19, with D hard to call. V lost 6 bases, J lost 2 bases, and 14 bases lay in between. Germline V gene lookup returns CDR1 LNHDA and CDR2 SQIVND (reference sequence). This CDR3 comprises 15 residues. The CDR3 region is CASSAPLKTYNEQFF. CDR3 in DNA: TGTGCCAGTAGCGCACCGCTAAAAACCTACAATGAGCAGTTCTTC.

V usage is TRBV7-8 and J usage is TRBJ1-4; TRBD1 matches 8 bases. The germline V gene has CDR1 SGHVS and CDR2 FQNEAQ. With 6 bases clipped from V and 1 base from J, the junction kept 7 bases outside the gene matches. There are 16 residues in the CDR3. The CDR3 sequence is CASRSTGVLTNEKLFF. For the CDR3, the DNA is TGTGCCAGCAGGTCGACAGGGGTCCTAACTAATGAAAAACTGTTTTTT.

V and J are TRBV6-1 and TRBJ1-2; D perhaps matches TRBD1 (5 bases). Germline values: CDR1 MNHNS, CDR2 SASEGT. The CDR3 is 15 amino acids. The V gene lost 5 bases and the J gene lost 4 bases, with 17 bases spanning the gap. The CDR3 DNA reads TGTGCCAGCAGTTCCGCGGGACGGATATTCTATGGCTACACCTTC. Its protein is CASSSAGRIFYGYTF.

The rearrangement links TRBV11-1 to TRBJ2-1; the D gene is possibly TRBD1 (5 bases). CDR3 length: 14 residues. Trimming stripped 9 bases from V and 0 bases from J, with 12 bases between. From germline, CDR1 is SGHAT and CDR2 FQDESV (reference sequence). The CDR3 DNA reads as TGTGCCAGTATGGGGCGAAGCTCCTACAATGAGCAGTTCTTC. Encoded protein: CASMGRSSYNEQFF. The complete variable domain, with remaining parts taken from reference TRBV11-1 and TRBJ2-1, reads EAEVAQSPRYKITEKSQAVAFWCDPISGHATLYWYRQILGQGPELLVQFQDESVVDDSQLPKDRFSAERLKGVDSTLKIQPAELGDSAMYLCASMGRSSYNEQFFGPGTRLTVL.